This is a list of T cell receptor beta chains from one sample in a study of a mutant IDH1 vaccine in newly diagnosed glioma. Clones were read by immunoSEQ multiplex PCR, and TCRdb kept only the in-frame ones, dropping some. In the table there are 45,000 to 65,000 clones, about 81% of which are singletons. Their antigens are not known. The material sequenced was PBMCs, taken from a glioma patient whose treatment included an IDH1 peptide vaccine. These receptor sequences come from a middle-aged woman with glioma. Some clones in this sample may be carry-over from other donors' samples. Both conserved end residues are part of each CDR3. A D gene is named only where the DNA matches it firmly. The size field is filled for only some rows; it gives once, few, many or a size class.

j_gene: TRBJ2-2
d_gene: NA
v_gene: TRBV30
len: 12
abundance: NA
CDR3aa: CAWRDGAGELFF
CDR3nt: TGTGCCTGGAGAGACGGGGCCGGGGAGCTGTTTTTT

j_gene: TRBJ2-7
d_gene: TRBD1
v_gene: TRBV15
len: 15
abundance: NA
CDR3aa: CATRDNRGRVHEQYF
CDR3nt: TGTGCCACCAGGGACAACAGGGGAAGGGTCCACGAGCAGTACTTC

j_gene: TRBJ1-2
d_gene: TRBD1
v_gene: TRBV5-1
len: 14
abundance: NA
CDR3aa: CASSTGQGAGGYTF
CDR3nt: TGCGCCAGCAGCACCGGACAGGGGGCGGGAGGCTACACCTTC

j_gene: TRBJ2-6
d_gene: NA
v_gene: TRBV18
len: 16
abundance: NA
CDR3aa: CASSLLDISGANVLTF
CDR3nt: TGTGCCAGCTCACTCCTTGACATCTCTGGGGCCAACGTCCTGACTTTC

j_gene: TRBJ2-5
d_gene: NA
v_gene: TRBV6-1
len: 15
abundance: NA
CDR3aa: CASTPAAGAQETQYF
CDR3nt: TGTGCCAGCACCCCCGCCGCGGGGGCCCAAGAGACCCAGTACTTC

j_gene: TRBJ2-7
d_gene: NA
v_gene: TRBV29-1
len: 15
abundance: NA
CDR3aa: CSVETPVRGSYEQYF
CDR3nt: TGCAGCGTTGAGACCCCTGTTCGGGGCTCCTACGAGCAGTACTTC

j_gene: TRBJ2-7
d_gene: TRBD1
v_gene: TRBV10-1
len: 14
abundance: NA
CDR3aa: CASSETGGSYEQYF
CDR3nt: TGCGCCAGCAGTGAGACAGGGGGCTCCTACGAGCAGTACTTC

j_gene: TRBJ1-1
d_gene: TRBD1
v_gene: TRBV20-1
len: 11
abundance: NA
CDR3aa: CSALRTGVAFF
CDR3nt: TGCAGTGCACTCCGGACAGGGGTAGCTTTCTTT

j_gene: TRBJ2-3
d_gene: NA
v_gene: TRBV7-9
len: 14
abundance: NA
CDR3aa: CASSSVGRTDTQYF
CDR3nt: TGTGCCAGCAGCTCTGTAGGCCGCACAGATACGCAGTATTTT

j_gene: TRBJ2-7
d_gene: NA
v_gene: TRBV4-2
len: 13
abundance: once
CDR3aa: CASSQVGDSQQYF
CDR3nt: TGTGCCAGCAGCCAAGTGGGGGATTCACAGCAGTACTTC

j_gene: TRBJ1-1
d_gene: TRBD1
v_gene: TRBV18
len: 19
abundance: NA
CDR3aa: CASSPPLLDRGYWNTEAFF
CDR3nt: TGTGCCAGCTCACCACCACTACTGGACAGGGGTTATTGGAACACTGAAGCTTTCTTT

j_gene: TRBJ2-7
d_gene: NA
v_gene: TRBV6-5
len: 14
abundance: NA
CDR3aa: CASSYGLSSYEQYF
CDR3nt: TGTGCCAGCAGTTACGGTCTAAGCTCCTACGAGCAGTACTTC

j_gene: TRBJ1-2
d_gene: NA
v_gene: TRBV5-4
len: 14
abundance: NA
CDR3aa: CASSPRAGAGGYTF
CDR3nt: TGTGCCAGCAGCCCCCGGGCAGGGGCGGGTGGCTACACCTTC

j_gene: TRBJ1-3
d_gene: NA
v_gene: TRBV25-1
len: 14
abundance: NA
CDR3aa: CASRGGSSGNTIYF
CDR3nt: TGTGCCAGCAGGGGGGGTTCCTCTGGAAACACCATATATTTT

j_gene: TRBJ1-1
d_gene: NA
v_gene: TRBV7-9
len: 13
abundance: NA
CDR3aa: CASSSAWDTEAFF
CDR3nt: TGTGCCAGCAGCTCGGCCTGGGACACTGAAGCTTTCTTT

j_gene: TRBJ1-3
d_gene: NA
v_gene: TRBV5-1
len: 15
abundance: NA
CDR3aa: CASSGEQGGGNTIYF
CDR3nt: TGCGCCAGCAGCGGCGAGCAGGGAGGTGGAAACACCATATATTTT

j_gene: TRBJ2-1
d_gene: TRBD1
v_gene: TRBV5-1
len: 17
abundance: NA
CDR3aa: CASSPRGRTASYNEQFF
CDR3nt: TGCGCCAGCAGCCCTAGGGGGCGGACAGCCTCCTACAATGAGCAGTTCTTC

j_gene: TRBJ2-3
d_gene: TRBD2
v_gene: TRBV10-2
len: 15
abundance: NA
CDR3aa: CASHERGGGTDTQYF
CDR3nt: TGCGCCAGCCACGAGCGGGGGGGAGGCACAGATACGCAGTATTTT

j_gene: TRBJ2-1
d_gene: NA
v_gene: TRBV7-6
len: 15
abundance: NA
CDR3aa: CASRQDSSFYNEQFF
CDR3nt: TGTGCCAGCAGGCAAGACAGCTCCTTCTACAATGAGCAGTTCTTC

j_gene: TRBJ2-7
d_gene: TRBD2
v_gene: TRBV7-2
len: 16
abundance: NA
CDR3aa: CASSLGGGARSSEQYF
CDR3nt: TGTGCCAGCAGCTTGGGGGGGGGTGCGCGGTCCTCCGAGCAGTACTTC

j_gene: TRBJ2-5
d_gene: TRBD1
v_gene: TRBV9
len: 13
abundance: NA
CDR3aa: CASSKGAGETQYF
CDR3nt: TGTGCCAGCAGCAAGGGGGCAGGGGAGACCCAGTACTTC

j_gene: TRBJ1-2
d_gene: NA
v_gene: TRBV2
len: 13
abundance: NA
CDR3aa: CASSWDRAGGYTF
CDR3nt: TGTGCCAGCAGTTGGGACCGCGCCGGAGGCTACACCTTC

j_gene: TRBJ1-2
d_gene: NA
v_gene: TRBV5-1
len: 13
abundance: NA
CDR3aa: CASSLPGPEGYTF
CDR3nt: TGCGCCAGCAGCTTGCCGGGGCCTGAGGGCTACACCTTC

j_gene: TRBJ1-5
d_gene: NA
v_gene: TRBV30
len: 13
abundance: NA
CDR3aa: CASGGLGNQPQHF
CDR3nt: TGTGCCTCGGGGGGACTCGGCAATCAGCCCCAGCATTTT

j_gene: TRBJ1-2
d_gene: TRBD1
v_gene: TRBV30
len: 13
abundance: NA
CDR3aa: CAWSGQGAGGYTF
CDR3nt: TGTGCCTGGAGTGGTCAGGGGGCAGGTGGCTACACCTTC

j_gene: TRBJ1-1
d_gene: NA
v_gene: TRBV6-1
len: 12
abundance: NA
CDR3aa: CASTSDMTEAFF
CDR3nt: TGTGCCAGCACTTCTGACATGACTGAAGCTTTCTTT

j_gene: TRBJ1-1
d_gene: NA
v_gene: TRBV6-1
len: 15
abundance: NA
CDR3aa: CASSEMGHQNTEAFF
CDR3nt: TGTGCCAGCAGTGAAATGGGACACCAGAACACTGAAGCTTTCTTT

j_gene: TRBJ1-1
d_gene: NA
v_gene: TRBV19
len: 19
abundance: NA
CDR3aa: CASSIDARWDGSARTEAFF
CDR3nt: TGTGCCAGTAGTATAGACGCGCGATGGGACGGCTCCGCGCGCACTGAAGCTTTCTTT

j_gene: TRBJ2-7
d_gene: NA
v_gene: TRBV7-7
len: 13
abundance: NA
CDR3aa: CASSVGLDFEQYF
CDR3nt: TGTGCTAGCAGTGTAGGGCTGGACTTCGAGCAGTACTTC

j_gene: TRBJ1-1
d_gene: NA
v_gene: TRBV18
len: 16
abundance: NA
CDR3aa: CASSPLGSRGDTEAFF
CDR3nt: TGTGCCAGCTCACCGCTAGGGTCGAGGGGGGACACTGAAGCTTTCTTT

j_gene: TRBJ1-2
d_gene: NA
v_gene: TRBV27
len: 13
abundance: NA
CDR3aa: CASSGQGSYGYTF
CDR3nt: TGTGCCAGCAGTGGGCAGGGAAGCTATGGCTACACCTTC

j_gene: TRBJ2-2
d_gene: NA
v_gene: TRBV29-1
len: 15
abundance: NA
CDR3aa: CSVAPWASRAGELFF
CDR3nt: TGCAGCGTTGCCCCCTGGGCCTCCCGGGCCGGGGAGCTGTTTTTT

j_gene: TRBJ1-1
d_gene: NA
v_gene: TRBV2
len: 14
abundance: NA
CDR3aa: CASAYQRGNTEAFF
CDR3nt: TGTGCCAGCGCTTACCAAAGGGGGAACACTGAAGCTTTCTTT

j_gene: TRBJ1-3
d_gene: TRBD1
v_gene: TRBV5-6
len: 15
abundance: once
CDR3aa: CASSLAGTAGNTIYF
CDR3nt: TGTGCCAGCAGCTTGGCCGGGACAGCTGGAAACACCATATATTTT

j_gene: TRBJ2-3
d_gene: NA
v_gene: TRBV5-1
len: 15
abundance: NA
CDR3aa: CASSSLQGGADTQYF
CDR3nt: TGCGCCAGCAGCTCCCTCCAGGGGGGCGCAGATACGCAGTATTTT

j_gene: TRBJ2-7
d_gene: NA
v_gene: TRBV10-1
len: 15
abundance: once
CDR3aa: CASSERALVPYEQYF
CDR3nt: TGCGCCAGCAGTGAGCGGGCTCTTGTCCCCTACGAGCAGTACTTC

j_gene: TRBJ2-1
d_gene: NA
v_gene: TRBV7-2
len: 11
abundance: NA
CDR3aa: CASSLQREQFF
CDR3nt: TGTGCCAGCAGCTTACAGCGGGAGCAGTTCTTC

j_gene: TRBJ2-5
d_gene: TRBD1
v_gene: TRBV15
len: 16
abundance: NA
CDR3aa: CATSSRDRGIQETQYF
CDR3nt: TGTGCCACCAGCAGTAGGGACAGGGGTATCCAAGAGACCCAGTACTTC

j_gene: TRBJ2-2
d_gene: TRBD2
v_gene: TRBV18
len: 17
abundance: NA
CDR3aa: CASSPLGAGSNTGELFF
CDR3nt: TGTGCCAGCTCACCCCTCGGAGCGGGGTCTAACACCGGGGAGCTGTTTTTT

j_gene: TRBJ1-2
d_gene: NA
v_gene: TRBV14
len: 14
abundance: NA
CDR3aa: CASSQDVRGYGYTF
CDR3nt: TGTGCCAGCAGCCAAGATGTCAGAGGTTATGGCTACACCTTC

j_gene: TRBJ2-2
d_gene: TRBD2
v_gene: TRBV11-2
len: 16
abundance: NA
CDR3aa: CASSLGRGGGAGELFF
CDR3nt: TGTGCCAGCAGCTTAGGCCGCGGGGGAGGGGCCGGGGAGCTGTTTTTT

j_gene: TRBJ1-1
d_gene: NA
v_gene: TRBV29-1
len: 11
abundance: NA
CDR3aa: CSAGRNTEAFF
CDR3nt: TGCAGTGCCGGCAGGAACACTGAAGCTTTCTTT

j_gene: TRBJ2-3
d_gene: NA
v_gene: TRBV7-2
len: 14
abundance: NA
CDR3aa: CASSLGETTDTQYF
CDR3nt: TGTGCCAGCAGCTTAGGGGAAACCACAGATACGCAGTATTTT

j_gene: TRBJ1-4
d_gene: NA
v_gene: TRBV14
len: 15
abundance: NA
CDR3aa: CASSQGTGFWEKLFF
CDR3nt: TGTGCCAGCAGCCAAGGAACAGGGTTTTGGGAAAAACTGTTTTTT

j_gene: TRBJ2-5
d_gene: NA
v_gene: TRBV7-9
len: 15
abundance: NA
CDR3aa: CASSLERSVQETQYF
CDR3nt: TGTGCCAGCAGCTTAGAACGATCAGTACAAGAGACCCAGTACTTC

j_gene: TRBJ1-1
d_gene: NA
v_gene: TRBV5-1
len: 15
abundance: NA
CDR3aa: CASSLGTGLGSEAFF
CDR3nt: TGCGCCAGCAGCTTGGGAACGGGTTTAGGCTCTGAAGCTTTCTTT

j_gene: TRBJ2-7
d_gene: TRBD2
v_gene: TRBV29-1
len: 14
abundance: NA
CDR3aa: CSALIPGRVYEQYF
CDR3nt: TGCAGCGCCCTTATTCCAGGGAGGGTTTACGAGCAGTACTTC

j_gene: TRBJ1-1
d_gene: TRBD1
v_gene: TRBV11-2
len: 17
abundance: NA
CDR3aa: CASSLGYRDRVDTEAFF
CDR3nt: TGTGCCAGCAGCTTAGGGTATAGAGACAGGGTCGACACTGAAGCTTTCTTT

j_gene: TRBJ1-1
d_gene: NA
v_gene: TRBV28
len: 15
abundance: few
CDR3aa: CASSAALGENTEAFF
CDR3nt: TGTGCCAGCAGTGCGGCGTTAGGGGAGAACACTGAAGCTTTCTTT

j_gene: TRBJ2-2
d_gene: NA
v_gene: TRBV7-2
len: 13
abundance: NA
CDR3aa: CASSEFKLRELFF
CDR3nt: TGTGCCAGCTCGGAGTTCAAGCTACGGGAGCTGTTTTTT

j_gene: TRBJ1-3
d_gene: NA
v_gene: TRBV19
len: 14
abundance: NA
CDR3aa: CASPRVVSGNTIYF
CDR3nt: TGTGCCAGCCCCCGGGTTGTCTCTGGAAACACCATATATTTT

j_gene: TRBJ1-3
d_gene: NA
v_gene: TRBV14
len: 14
abundance: NA
CDR3aa: CASSQGGFGNTIYF
CDR3nt: TGTGCCAGCAGCCAAGGGGGGTTTGGAAACACCATATATTTT

j_gene: TRBJ2-1
d_gene: NA
v_gene: TRBV9
len: 17
abundance: NA
CDR3aa: CASSVDRQASSYNEQFF
CDR3nt: TGTGCCAGCAGCGTAGACCGGCAGGCCAGCTCCTACAATGAGCAGTTCTTC

j_gene: TRBJ2-1
d_gene: NA
v_gene: TRBV5-6
len: 13
abundance: NA
CDR3aa: CASSLEQGHEQFF
CDR3nt: TGTGCCAGCAGCTTGGAACAGGGCCATGAGCAGTTCTTC

j_gene: TRBJ2-2
d_gene: NA
v_gene: TRBV7-2
len: 15
abundance: NA
CDR3aa: CASSLAPLNTGELFF
CDR3nt: TGTGCCAGCAGCTTAGCCCCGTTGAACACCGGGGAGCTGTTTTTT

j_gene: TRBJ1-4
d_gene: TRBD1
v_gene: TRBV9
len: 14
abundance: NA
CDR3aa: CASSVQGANEKLFF
CDR3nt: TGTGCCAGCAGCGTACAGGGGGCTAATGAAAAACTGTTTTTT

j_gene: TRBJ1-2
d_gene: NA
v_gene: TRBV7-2
len: 13
abundance: NA
CDR3aa: CASSLPTSSGYTF
CDR3nt: TGTGCCAGCAGCCTCCCGACCTCCTCAGGCTACACCTTC

j_gene: TRBJ1-5
d_gene: NA
v_gene: TRBV30
len: 13
abundance: NA
CDR3aa: CAWSPRGSQPQHF
CDR3nt: TGTGCCTGGAGTCCGCGAGGGTCTCAGCCCCAGCATTTT